The clone carrying this T cell receptor beta chain was counted at least ten times. The antigen is unknown. The entry originates in a study of breast tumors, draining lymph nodes, adjacent tissues. Overall study findings and caveats: That most tumor T cells come from lymph nodes remained unproven. The data were judged consistent with most tumor T cells coming from lymph node and expanding in tumor. Tumor repertoires ranked between lymph nodes and nontumor tissue in diversity, with V and J gene preferences. Tumor and nontumor repertoires were significantly more similar in luminal-like than in basal-like breast cancer.

TCRdb reprocessed the multiplex PCR reads with MiXCR, giving one entry per CDR3 protein. The sample includes 100,000 or so distinct CDR3 sequences, less than 25% of them seen just once. Breast cancer patients provided tissue from their axillary draining lymph nodes. This CDR3 has 13 amino acids. With 3 bases removed from V and 7 bases from J, the gap between germline ends came to 10 bases. Per the germline V gene, CDR1 is GTSNPN and CDR2 is SVGIG (reference sequence). The genes are TRBV30 and TRBJ1-6; D might be TRBD1 (6 bases). The sequence was obtained from a female donor with breast cancer. Some clones in this sample may be carry-over from other donors' samples. The source material was axillary lymph node tissue. The CDR3 nucleotides read TGTGCCTGGAGGCGGCAGGGGAATTCACCCCTCCACTTT. This sequence encodes CAWRRQGNSPLHF.